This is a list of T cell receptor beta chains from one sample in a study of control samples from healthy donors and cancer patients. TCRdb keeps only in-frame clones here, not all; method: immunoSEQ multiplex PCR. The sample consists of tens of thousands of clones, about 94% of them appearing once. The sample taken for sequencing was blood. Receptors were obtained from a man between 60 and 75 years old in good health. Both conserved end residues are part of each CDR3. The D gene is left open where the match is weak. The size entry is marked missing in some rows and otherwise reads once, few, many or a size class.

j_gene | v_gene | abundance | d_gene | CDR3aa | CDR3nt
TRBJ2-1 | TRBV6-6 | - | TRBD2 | CASSHHPPGGSGEQFF | TGTGCCAGCAGCCACCACCCGCCGGGAGGGTCGGGTGAGCAGTTCTTC
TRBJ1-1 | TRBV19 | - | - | CASSIDGKIISFF | TGTGCCAGTAGTATAGATGGGAAAATTATATCTTTCTTT
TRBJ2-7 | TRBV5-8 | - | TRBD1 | CASRPTGGKVEQYF | TGTGCCAGCAGACCCACAGGGGGCAAAGTCGAGCAGTACTTC
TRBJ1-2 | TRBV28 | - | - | CASSSIPDYGYTF | TGTGCCAGCAGTTCTATTCCGGATTATGGCTACACCTTC
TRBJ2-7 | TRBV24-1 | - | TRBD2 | CATSDSGGRAFEQYF | TGTGCCACCAGTGATTCGGGCGGGAGGGCCTTCGAGCAGTACTTC
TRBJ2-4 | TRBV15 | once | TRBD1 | CATSRPGTENIQYF | TGTGCCACCAGCAGACCGGGGACAGAAAACATTCAGTACTTC
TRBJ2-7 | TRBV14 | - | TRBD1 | CASSQFFGTGASHEQYF | TGTGCCAGCAGCCAATTTTTTGGGACAGGGGCGTCCCACGAGCAGTACTTC
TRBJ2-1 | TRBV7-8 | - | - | CASSLRESYSYNEQFF | TGTGCCAGCAGCTTAAGGGAGAGTTACTCCTACAATGAGCAGTTCTTC
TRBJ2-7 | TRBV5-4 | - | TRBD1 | CASSLFDRGHEQYF | TGTGCCAGCAGCTTATTCGACAGGGGCCACGAGCAGTACTTC
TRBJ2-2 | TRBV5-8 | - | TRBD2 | CASSSLAGGPPGELFF | TGTGCCAGCAGCTCTCTAGCGGGAGGGCCCCCCGGGGAGCTGTTTTTT